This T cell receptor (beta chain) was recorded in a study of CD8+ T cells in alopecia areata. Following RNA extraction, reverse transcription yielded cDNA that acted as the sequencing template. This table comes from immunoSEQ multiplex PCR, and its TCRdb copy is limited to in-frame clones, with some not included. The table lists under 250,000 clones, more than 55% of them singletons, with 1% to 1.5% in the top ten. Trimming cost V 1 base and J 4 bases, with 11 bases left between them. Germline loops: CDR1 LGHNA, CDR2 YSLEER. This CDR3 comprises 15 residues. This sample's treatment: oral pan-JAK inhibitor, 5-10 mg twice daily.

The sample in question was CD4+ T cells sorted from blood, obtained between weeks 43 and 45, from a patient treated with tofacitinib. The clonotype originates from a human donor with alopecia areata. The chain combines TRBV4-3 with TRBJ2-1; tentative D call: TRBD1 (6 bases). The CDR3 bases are TGCGCCAGCAGCCAAGTTCAGGGGATGTACAATGAGCAGTTCTTC. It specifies CASSQVQGMYNEQFF.